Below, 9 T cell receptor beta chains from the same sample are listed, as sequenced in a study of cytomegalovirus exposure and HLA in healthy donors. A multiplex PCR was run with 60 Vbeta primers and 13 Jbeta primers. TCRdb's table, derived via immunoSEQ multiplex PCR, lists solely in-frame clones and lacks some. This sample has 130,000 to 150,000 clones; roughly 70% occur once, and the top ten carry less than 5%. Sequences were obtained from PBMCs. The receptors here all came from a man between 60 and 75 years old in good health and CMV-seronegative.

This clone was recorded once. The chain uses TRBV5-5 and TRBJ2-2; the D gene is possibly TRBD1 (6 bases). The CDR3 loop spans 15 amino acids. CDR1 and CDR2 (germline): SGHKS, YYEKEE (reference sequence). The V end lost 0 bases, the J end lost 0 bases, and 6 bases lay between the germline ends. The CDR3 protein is CASSLGTANTGELFF. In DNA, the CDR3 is TGTGCCAGCAGCTTGGGGACAGCGAACACCGGGGAGCTGTTTTTT. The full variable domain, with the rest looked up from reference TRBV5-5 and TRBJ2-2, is DAGVTQSPTHLIKTRGQQVTLRCSPISGHKSVSWYQQVLGQGPQFIFQYYEKEERGRGNFPDRFSARQFPNYSSELNVNALLLGDSALYLCASSLGTANTGELFFGEGSRLTVL.

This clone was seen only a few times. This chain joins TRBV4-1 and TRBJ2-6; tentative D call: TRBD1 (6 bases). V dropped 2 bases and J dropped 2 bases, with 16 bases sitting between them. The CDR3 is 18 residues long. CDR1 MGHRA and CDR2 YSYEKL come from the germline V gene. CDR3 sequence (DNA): TGCGCCAGCAGCCAATACGTCCAGGGGCCCACTGGGGCCAACGTCCTGACTTTC. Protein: CASSQYVQGPTGANVLTF.

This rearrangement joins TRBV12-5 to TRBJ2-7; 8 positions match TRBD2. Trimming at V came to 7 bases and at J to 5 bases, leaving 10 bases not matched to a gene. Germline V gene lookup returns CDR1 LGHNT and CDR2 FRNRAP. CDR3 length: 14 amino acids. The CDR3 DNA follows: TGTGCTAGTGCCCCCAGCGGGAGTAGCAACGAGCAGTACTTC. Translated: CASAPSGSSNEQYF.

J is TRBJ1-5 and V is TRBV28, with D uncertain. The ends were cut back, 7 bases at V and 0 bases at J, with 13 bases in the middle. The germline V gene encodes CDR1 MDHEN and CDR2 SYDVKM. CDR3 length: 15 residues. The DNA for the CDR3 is TGTGCCAGCAAGGAGGGCATGAATAGCAATCAGCCCCAGCATTTT. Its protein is CASKEGMNSNQPQHF.

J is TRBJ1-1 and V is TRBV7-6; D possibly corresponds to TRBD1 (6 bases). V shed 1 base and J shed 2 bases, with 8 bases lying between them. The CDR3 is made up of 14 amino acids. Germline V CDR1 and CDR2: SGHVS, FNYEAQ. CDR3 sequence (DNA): TGTGCCAGCAGCTTAGGGGGGCCAAACACTGAAGCTTTCTTT. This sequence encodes CASSLGGPNTEAFF.

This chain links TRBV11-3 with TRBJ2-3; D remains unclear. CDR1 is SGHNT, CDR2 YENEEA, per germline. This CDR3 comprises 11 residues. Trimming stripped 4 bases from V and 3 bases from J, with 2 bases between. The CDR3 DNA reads TGTGCCAGCAGCTCGACAGATACGCAGTATTTT. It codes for CASSSTDTQYF.

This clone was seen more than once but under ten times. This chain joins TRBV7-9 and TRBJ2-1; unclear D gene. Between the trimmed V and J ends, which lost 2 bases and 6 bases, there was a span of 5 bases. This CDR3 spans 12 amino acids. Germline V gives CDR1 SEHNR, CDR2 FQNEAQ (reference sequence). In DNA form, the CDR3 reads TGTGCCAGCAGCTTAACTGTCAATGAGCAGTTCTTC. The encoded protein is CASSLTVNEQFF.

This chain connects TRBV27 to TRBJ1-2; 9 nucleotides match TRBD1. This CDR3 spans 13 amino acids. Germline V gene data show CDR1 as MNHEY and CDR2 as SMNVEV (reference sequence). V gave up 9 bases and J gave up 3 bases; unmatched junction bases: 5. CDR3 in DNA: TGTGCCAGTTCCCGGGACAGGGACTATGGCTACACCTTC. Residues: CASSRDRDYGYTF.

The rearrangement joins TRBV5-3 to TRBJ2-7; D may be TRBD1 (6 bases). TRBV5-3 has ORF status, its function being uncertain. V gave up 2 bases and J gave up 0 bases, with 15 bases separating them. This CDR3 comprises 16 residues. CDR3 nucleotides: TGTGCCAGAAGCTTAATGGGACATAAGAGCTCCTACGAGCAGTACTTC. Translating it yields CARSLMGHKSSYEQYF.